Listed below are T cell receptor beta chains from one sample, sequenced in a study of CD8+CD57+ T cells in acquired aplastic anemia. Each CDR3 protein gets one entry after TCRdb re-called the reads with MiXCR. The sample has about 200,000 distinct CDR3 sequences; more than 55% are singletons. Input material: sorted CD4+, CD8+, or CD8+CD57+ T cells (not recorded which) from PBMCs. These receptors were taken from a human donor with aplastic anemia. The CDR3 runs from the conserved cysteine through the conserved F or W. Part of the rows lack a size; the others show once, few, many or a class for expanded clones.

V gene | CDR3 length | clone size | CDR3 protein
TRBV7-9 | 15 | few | CASSSTQGADTEAFF
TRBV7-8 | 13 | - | CASSFGEAYGYTF
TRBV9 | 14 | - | CASSKRSENSPLHF
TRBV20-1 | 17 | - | CSAPSPPRASGFYEQYF
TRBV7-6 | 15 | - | CASSYSGGAYETQYF
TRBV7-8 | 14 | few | CASSRGGGGAEAFF
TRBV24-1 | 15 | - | CATSDTRTGNYGYTF
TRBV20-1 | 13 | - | CSANVRGAEKLFF
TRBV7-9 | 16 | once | CASSLSGQGQNQPQHF
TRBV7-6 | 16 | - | CASSLRPGQGGNEQFF
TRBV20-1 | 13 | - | CSARADRGSEQFF
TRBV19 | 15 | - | CASSIVRISYNEQFF
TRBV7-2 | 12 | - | CASSAGDSPLHF
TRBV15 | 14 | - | CATSIYPNTGELFF
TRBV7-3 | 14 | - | CASSLDSNNSPLHF
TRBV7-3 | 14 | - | CASSLSRARYEQFF
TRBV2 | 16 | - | CASSPTGRDYTYEQYF
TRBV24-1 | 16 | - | CATSAAEAVGRTEQFF
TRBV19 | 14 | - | CASSRRLVEETQYF
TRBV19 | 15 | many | CASSIRRATNSPLHF
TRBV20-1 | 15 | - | CSARGALANTGELFF
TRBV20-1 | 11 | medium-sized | CSAPGQGSYTF
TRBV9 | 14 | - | CASQRGVDTGELFF
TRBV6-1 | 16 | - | CASSEAAGTGAYEQYF
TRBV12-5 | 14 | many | CASGLVDRYNEQFF
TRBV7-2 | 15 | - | CASSSTSGSTYEQYF
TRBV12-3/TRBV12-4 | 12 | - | CASSYYNYGYTF
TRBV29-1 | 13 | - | CSVVLAGTYEQYF
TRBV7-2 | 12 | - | CASSLSARGHTF
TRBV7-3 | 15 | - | CAISFGDTPYNEQFF
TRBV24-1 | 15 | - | CATGGEGPIYNEQFF
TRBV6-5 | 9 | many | CASSLDKYF
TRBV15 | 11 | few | CATSTRETQYF
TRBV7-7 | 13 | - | CASSELRTDTQYF
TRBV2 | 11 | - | CASRARAEQYF
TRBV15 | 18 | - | CATSRPGDWEERNSPLHF
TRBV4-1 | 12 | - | CASSEEVGEQFF
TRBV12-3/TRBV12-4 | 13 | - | CASSLGSEGGYTF
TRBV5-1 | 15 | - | CASSLKGPNTGELFF
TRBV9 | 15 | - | CASSPEGGSYNEQFF
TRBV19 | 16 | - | CATSGRTSSYNSPLHF